Each of the 19 T cell receptor beta chains below was sequenced from the same sample in a study of siplizumab effects on memory and regulatory T cells. Profiled with immunoSEQ multiplex PCR; TCRdb holds only in-frame clones, not every one. The data hold roughly 92,000 clones, with approximately 95% observed a single time. Material: non-Treg CD4+ T cells sorted from blood. The receptors shown here come from a human donor in good health.

The rearrangement links TRBV5-1 to TRBJ1-1; no clear D gene. This CDR3 is built from 15 residues. Trimming shortened V by 0 bases and J by 4 bases, and 13 bases separated the two germline ends. Germline V gives CDR1 SGHRS, CDR2 YFSETQ. CDR3 loop: CASSLVRGGTTEAFF. The CDR3 nucleotides are TGCGCCAGCAGCTTGGTTCGTGGAGGAACCACTGAAGCTTTCTTT.

The V and J genes are TRBV25-1 and TRBJ1-1, with a weak D call TRBD1 (6 bases). This CDR3 spans 13 amino acids. V gave up 5 bases and J gave up 4 bases, with 11 bases separating them. From germline, CDR1 is MGHDK and CDR2 SYGVNS. CDR3 nucleotide sequence: TGTGCCAGCAGTCGTAAGGGGGGCACTGAAGCTTTCTTT. It codes for CASSRKGGTEAFF.

The V gene is TRBV5-1, the J gene TRBJ2-3; TRBD1 matches at 9 bases. Germline CDR1 reads SGHRS; CDR2 reads YFSETQ. J gave up 4 bases and V 4 bases, and 7 bases lay outside the gene matches. The CDR3 length is 15 residues. The CDR3 region has the DNA TGCGCCAGCAGCCCAGGACAGGGGAGGGCAGATACGCAGTATTTT. It encodes CASSPGQGRADTQYF.

J is TRBJ1-2 and V is TRBV4-1; D is undetermined. Germline V gives CDR1 MGHRA, CDR2 YSYEKL. CDR3 size: 16 residues. V was pared by 3 bases and J by 8 bases, with 22 bases between. The CDR3 region is CASSHERGRGTLGYTF. The CDR3 DNA reads as TGCGCCAGCAGCCATGAACGCGGCAGAGGAACTTTGGGCTACACCTTC.

The chain uses TRBV5-1 and TRBJ2-1; 11 bases agree with TRBD2. The junction had 5 bases not matched to a gene; V was cut back by 8 bases and J by 7 bases. The germline gives CDR1 SGHRS, CDR2 YFSETQ. This CDR3 has 13 amino acids. DNA for the CDR3: TGCGCCAGTACTAGCGGGAGTCGTAATGAGCAGTTCTTC. Translation: CASTSGSRNEQFF.

The V call is TRBV7-8, the J call TRBJ1-2; D might be TRBD1 (5 bases). Germline values: CDR1 SGHVS, CDR2 FQNEAQ. Trimming cost V 4 bases and J 1 base, with 16 bases left between them. The CDR3 runs 16 residues. CDR3 loop: CASSSGRLVFNYGYTF. In DNA, the CDR3 is TGTGCCAGCAGCTCGGGACGGCTAGTATTTAACTATGGCTACACCTTC.

The chain employs TRBV11-3 and TRBJ2-3; 11 bases align to TRBD1. CDR1 SGHNT and CDR2 YENEEA come from the germline V gene. V dropped 4 bases and J dropped 5; count of bases not matched to a gene: 2. There are 14 residues in the CDR3. The CDR3 coding sequence is TGTGCCAGCAGCTCGGGACAGGGGGTAGATACGCAGTATTTT. Translation gives CASSSGQGVDTQYF.

Here the CDR3 DNA reads TGTGCCAGCAGTTACACAAGGACTAATGAAAAACTGTTTTTT. As protein: CASSYTRTNEKLFF. The J gene is TRBJ1-4, the V gene TRBV6-5, with no clear D. V lost 2 bases, J lost 2 bases, and 6 bases lay in between. Germline V gene sequence: CDR1 MNHEY, CDR2 SVGAGI. The CDR3 spans 14 residues.

This chain joins TRBV30 and TRBJ1-2, with TRBD1 matching over 10 bases. CDR1 GTSNPN and CDR2 SVGIG come from the germline V gene (reference sequence). The CDR3 consists of 14 residues. Trimming at V came to 8 bases and at J to 4 bases, leaving 10 bases not matched to a gene. The DNA for the CDR3 is TGTGCCCGGCGGGACAGGGGATTGGTCTATGGCTACACCTTC. This translates into CARRDRGLVYGYTF.

The chain is built from TRBV6-6 and TRBJ1-1; D unresolved. Germline V gives CDR1 MNHNY, CDR2 SVGAGI (reference sequence). The CDR3 loop spans 13 amino acids. The germline V and J ends were trimmed by 8 bases and 1 base, with 11 bases remaining between them. The CDR3 nucleotides read TGTGCCAGCGGACTCAAGGGGAACACTGAAGCTTTCTTT. As protein: CASGLKGNTEAFF.

The chain joins TRBV14 to TRBJ2-2; D not certain. The CDR3 runs 14 residues. Deletions cut 6 bases from V and 2 bases from J, with 10 bases between. CDR1 is SGHDN and CDR2 is FVKESK in the germline V gene. The CDR3 protein is CASRPTANTGELFF. CDR3 in DNA: TGTGCCAGCAGACCAACCGCAAACACCGGGGAGCTGTTTTTT.

This chain uses TRBV6-5 with TRBJ1-3; D is unclear. This CDR3 has 14 amino acids. V was clipped by 8 bases and J by 4 bases, with 15 bases between them. Germline assignment: CDR1 MNHEY and CDR2 SVGAGI. As DNA, the CDR3 is TGTGCCAGCTCCCCTTCACTCCGGGGAAACACCATATATTTT. Amino acid sequence: CASSPSLRGNTIYF.

J is TRBJ2-2 and V is TRBV4-2, with 8 bases matching TRBD1. The CDR3 has 17 residues. Germline V gene lookup returns CDR1 LGHNA and CDR2 YNFKEQ. V lost 0 bases to trimming and J lost 10 bases; unmatched junction nucleotides: 13. The CDR3 reads CASSQERVGTGIPELFF. DNA of the CDR3: TGTGCCAGCAGCCAAGAGAGGGTCGGGACAGGTATTCCGGAGCTGTTTTTT.

The chain is built from TRBV10-3 and TRBJ2-3; TRBD1 matches at 7 bases. In germline, CDR1 is ENHRY, CDR2 SYGVKD. The CDR3 is made up of 13 amino acids. V lost 6 bases and J lost 1; bases outside the gene matches: 1. DNA of the CDR3: TGTGCCATCAGCGACAGGGGCACAGATACGCAGTATTTT. This translates into CAISDRGTDTQYF.

This chain joins TRBV5-5 and TRBJ2-7; the match to TRBD2 covers 11 bases. The CDR3 is 15 residues long. The trim removed 4 bases at V and 4 bases at J, leaving 7 bases unmatched. The germline V gene encodes CDR1 SGHKS and CDR2 YYEKEE (reference sequence). The CDR3, as DNA: TGTGCCAGCAGCCTGATAGCGGGAGGGAGGTACGAGCAGTACTTC. Its protein product is CASSLIAGGRYEQYF.

The rearrangement joins TRBV30 to TRBJ1-5; D is possibly TRBD1 (6 bases). The CDR3 spans 13 residues. Germline CDR1 GTSNPN, CDR2 SVGIG (reference sequence). V was clipped by 1 base and J by 2 bases, with 6 bases between them. The CDR3 region has the DNA TGTGCCTGGAGTGACAGGGGCAATCAGCCCCAGCATTTT. It yields the protein CAWSDRGNQPQHF. The full variable domain, its missing parts supplied by reference TRBV30 and TRBJ1-5, is SQTIHQWPATLVQPVGSPLSLECTVEGTSNPNLYWYRQAAGRGLQLLFYSVGIGQISSEVPQNLSASRPQDRQFILSSKKLLLSDSGFYLCAWSDRGNQPQHFGDGTRLSIL.

This clone has a single count. The V gene is TRBV6-5, the J gene TRBJ2-5, with 7 bases matching TRBD1. Matching the DNA end better, TRBJ2-7 makes the J call doubtful. CDR3 length: 14 residues. Germline assignment: CDR1 MNHEY and CDR2 SVGAGI. The CDR3 nucleotides are TGTGCCAGCAGTTACACAGGGGTGAGAGACGAGCAGTACTTC. As protein: CASSYTGVRDEQYF.

The J gene is TRBJ1-3, the V gene TRBV6-5; possibly TRBD1 for D (5 bases). From germline, CDR1 is MNHEY and CDR2 SVGAGI. This CDR3 region has 14 residues. The V and J ends lost 6 bases and 2 bases respectively, with 11 bases between them. This chain's CDR3 is CASRSTAAGNTIYF. The CDR3 DNA follows: TGTGCCAGCAGGTCGACAGCAGCTGGAAACACCATATATTTT.

The chain links TRBV5-1 to TRBJ2-1, with a weak D call TRBD2 (7 bases). The CDR3 spans 14 residues. Between the trimmed V and J ends, which lost 4 bases and 8 bases, there was a span of 16 bases. Germline CDR1 reads SGHRS; CDR2 reads YFSETQ. CDR3 protein: CASSRGAALDEQFF. The CDR3 nucleotides are TGCGCCAGCAGCCGGGGGGCCGCGCTCGATGAGCAGTTCTTC.